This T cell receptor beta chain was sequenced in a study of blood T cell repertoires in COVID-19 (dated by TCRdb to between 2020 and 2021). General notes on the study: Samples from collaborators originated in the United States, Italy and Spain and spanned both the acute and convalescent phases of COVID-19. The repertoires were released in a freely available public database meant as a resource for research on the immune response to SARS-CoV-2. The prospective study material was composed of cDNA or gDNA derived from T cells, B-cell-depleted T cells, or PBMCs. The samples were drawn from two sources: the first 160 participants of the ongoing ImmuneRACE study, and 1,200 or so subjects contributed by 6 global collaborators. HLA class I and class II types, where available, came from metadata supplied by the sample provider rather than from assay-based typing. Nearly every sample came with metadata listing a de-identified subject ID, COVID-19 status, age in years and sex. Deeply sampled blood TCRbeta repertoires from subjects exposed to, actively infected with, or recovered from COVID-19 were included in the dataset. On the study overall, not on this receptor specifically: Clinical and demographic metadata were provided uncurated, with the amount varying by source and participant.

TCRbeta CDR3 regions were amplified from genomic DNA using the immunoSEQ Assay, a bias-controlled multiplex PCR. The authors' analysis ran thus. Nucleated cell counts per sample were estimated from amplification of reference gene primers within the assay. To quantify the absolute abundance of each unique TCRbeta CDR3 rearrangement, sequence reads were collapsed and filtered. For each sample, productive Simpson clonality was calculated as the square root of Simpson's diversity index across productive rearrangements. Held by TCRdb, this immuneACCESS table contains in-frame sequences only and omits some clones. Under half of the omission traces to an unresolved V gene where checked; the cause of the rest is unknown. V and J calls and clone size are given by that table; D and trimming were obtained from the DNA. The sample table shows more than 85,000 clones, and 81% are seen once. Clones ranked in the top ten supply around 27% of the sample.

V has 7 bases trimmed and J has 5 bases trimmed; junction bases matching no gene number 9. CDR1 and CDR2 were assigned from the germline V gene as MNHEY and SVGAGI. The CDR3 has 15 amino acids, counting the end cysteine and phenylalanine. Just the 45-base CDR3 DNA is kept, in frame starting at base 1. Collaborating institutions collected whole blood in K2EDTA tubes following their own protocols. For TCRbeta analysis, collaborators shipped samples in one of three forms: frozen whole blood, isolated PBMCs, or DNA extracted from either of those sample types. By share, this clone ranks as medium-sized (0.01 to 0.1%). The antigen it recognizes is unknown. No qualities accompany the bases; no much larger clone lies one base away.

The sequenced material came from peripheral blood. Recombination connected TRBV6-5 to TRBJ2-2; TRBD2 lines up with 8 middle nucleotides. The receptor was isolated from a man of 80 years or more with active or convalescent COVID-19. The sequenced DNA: TGTGCCAGCATCCGCAGCGGGGGTGGTACCGGGGAGCTGTTTTTT. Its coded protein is CASIRSGGGTGELFF.